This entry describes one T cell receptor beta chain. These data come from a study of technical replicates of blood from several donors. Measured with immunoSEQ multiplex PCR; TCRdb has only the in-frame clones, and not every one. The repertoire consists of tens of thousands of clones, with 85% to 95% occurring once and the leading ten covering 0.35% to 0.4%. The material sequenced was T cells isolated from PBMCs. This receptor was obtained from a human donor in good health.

CDR3 sequence reads: CAIRGTGGLTDGYTF. For the CDR3, the DNA is TGTGCCATCAGAGGAACAGGGGGCCTGACGGATGGCTACACCTTC. V usage is TRBV10-3 and J usage is TRBJ1-2; TRBD1 matches at 9 bases. After removal of 6 bases from V and 6 bases from J, the junction contained 11 bases not matched to a gene. The CDR3 has 15 residues. Germline V gene data show CDR1 as ENHRY and CDR2 as SYGVKD.